Sequencing of this T cell receptor beta chain was carried out in a study of PD-1 blockade in classical Hodgkin lymphoma. Study-level points and caveats: It was reported that newly diagnosed patients had less baseline TCR diversity than healthy donors.

As to time point: cycle 4 day 1 (C4D1), after 6 weeks of nivolumab. All patients relapsed after autologous stem cell transplantation, and brentuximab vedotin exposure varied. Germline assignment: CDR1 MDHEN and CDR2 SYDVKM. The CDR3 spans 15 residues. Trimming took off 6 bases at V and 3 bases at J, with 15 bases between the two ends. In regard to this clone: Its antigen is not identified.

Some clones are missing from TCRdb's copy, which holds only in-frame ones; the method was immunoSEQ multiplex PCR. Among around 60,000 clones listed, about 85% were seen once. The V call is TRBV28, the J call TRBJ1-5; no clear D. This TCR was recovered from a human donor with classical Hodgkin lymphoma. Sequenced here: peripheral blood mononuclear cells (PBMCs), sampled before the fourth cycle of nivolumab. DNA of the CDR3: TGTGCCAGCAGACACGGATCATCCCACAATCAGCCCCAGCATTTT. Its translation is CASRHGSSHNQPQHF.